This TCR beta chain came from a study of blood T cells in healthy people across ages (dated by TCRdb to the mid-2010s). As for the study more broadly: In model experiments, template switching captured about one uniquely barcoded TCR beta cDNA molecule for every two T cells. The study measured age-related changes in TCR beta repertoire diversity using deep sequencing normalized with unique cDNA molecular identifiers. Four age groups were formed from the donors: young (average approximately 16 years), middle-aged (approximately 42), aged (around 62) and long-lived (roughly 88). Donors of different ages were randomly distributed across sequencing lanes to avoid experimental bias. Using the same blood draw, the study looked at two additional independent replicas of 1 million unique cDNA reads for two donors, one aged 18 to 30 and the other aged 80 or older. The paper as a whole reports these results and caveats: Because profiling used bulk unsorted PBMCs, naive and antigen-experienced compartments could not be compared conclusively. The percentage of naive T cells measured by flow cytometry correlated strongly with observed TCR beta diversity. Observed TCR beta diversity per million T cells fell roughly linearly with age, and a significant reduction was already apparent by age around 40. Total diversity estimates from one million sequenced T cells were considered lower bounds and underestimates. The CMV infection status of donors was not known, potentially confounding age-related changes in expanded clonotypes. Compared with the aged group, the long-lived group had more naive CD4+ T cells, fewer expanded clones and increased TCR diversity, a pattern suggesting age selection.

The approximately 40 donors, aged roughly 6 to 100 years, were systemically healthy Caucasian individuals from Russia. Roughly 9.5 milliliters of peripheral blood were drawn from each donor into EDTA-treated Vacutainer tubes. Ficoll-Paque density-gradient centrifugation was used to isolate PBMCs, with at least 6 million per sample. Total RNA, at least 6 micrograms per sample, was extracted from PBMCs with Trizol reagent. For every donor, an aliquot of PBMCs went through flow cytometry to measure the percentages of naive CD45RAhigh/CD27high T cells. A note on this clonotype: The clone's antigen remains unknown. Base qualities are not provided; no much larger clone lies one nucleotide away.

CDR1 SGDLS and CDR2 YYNGEE were looked up in the germline V gene. Inclusive of the bounding cysteine and phenylalanine, the CDR3 is 19 residues long. The CDR3 DNA has 57 bases and is translated from base 1. Here V drops 3 bases and J drops 6 bases, and the junction holds 17 bases not matched to any gene. The method was 5' RACE. Sequencer: Illumina HiSeq 2500. The second PCR ran for roughly 7 to 11 cycles and used a J-beta primer mix along with a sample-barcoded 5' primer. A template-switch 5' adaptor carrying 12 random nucleotides introduced a unique molecular identifier onto each TCR beta cDNA molecule. Each sample yielded at least 2.5 million CDR3-containing paired-end reads. The Mint cDNA synthesis kit, primed by a TRBC-specific oligonucleotide, was used to synthesize first-strand cDNA from all RNA. Following uracil-DNA glycosylase treatment, all cDNA underwent a first 18-cycle PCR with the universal primers M1SS and BC2_uni_R. The original pipeline was this. For normalization, 1 million high-quality reads were randomly selected from each sample, with every read carrying a distinct molecular identifier. Instead of being binned into consensus sequences, reads with shared molecular identifiers were discarded. MiTCR, with a Q25 quality threshold and the strictest error-elimination algorithm, was used for CDR3 identification, clonotype clustering and error correction. A nonparametric unseen species model using Euler transformation provided a lower-bound estimate of total TCR beta diversity. TCRdb handled the public reads itself, with Q25 trimming in fastp and clone calling in MiXCR, and kept productive beta chains. Each CDR3 protein appears once, grouped with its most common genes and DNA. Here the V and J calls rest on TCRdb's processing, not on the authors' analysis. A total of around 1,100,000 distinct CDR3 sequences appear in this sample, roughly two fifths of them only once. Over 10% of the sample is in the top ten clones.

Material: blood. This receptor was obtained from a man aged 18 to 29 in good health. The rearranged segments are TRBV9 and TRBJ2-3; TRBD2 fits 12 bases in the junction. The CDR3 region has the sequence CASSATIGASGGAWDTQYF. The nucleotide sequence is TGTGCCAGCAGCGCCACAATTGGGGCTAGCGGGGGGGCCTGGGATACGCAGTATTTT.